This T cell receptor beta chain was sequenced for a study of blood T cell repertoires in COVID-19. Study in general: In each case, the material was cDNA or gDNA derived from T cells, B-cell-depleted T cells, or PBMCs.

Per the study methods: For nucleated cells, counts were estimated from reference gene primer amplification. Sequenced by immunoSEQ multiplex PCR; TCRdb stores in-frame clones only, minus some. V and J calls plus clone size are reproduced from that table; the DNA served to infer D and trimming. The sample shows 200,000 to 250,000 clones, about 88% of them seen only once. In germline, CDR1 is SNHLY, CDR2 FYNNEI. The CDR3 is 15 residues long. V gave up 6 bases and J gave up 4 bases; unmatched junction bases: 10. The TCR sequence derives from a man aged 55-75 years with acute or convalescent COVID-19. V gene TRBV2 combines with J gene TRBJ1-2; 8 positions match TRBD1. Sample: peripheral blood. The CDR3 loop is CASRSGQGGSYGYTF. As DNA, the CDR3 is TGTGCCAGCAGGTCCGGACAGGGAGGGAGCTATGGCTACACCTTC. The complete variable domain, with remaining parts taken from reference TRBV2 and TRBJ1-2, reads EPEVTQTPSHQVTQMGQEVILRCVPISNHLYFYWYRQILGQKVEFLVSFYNNEISEKSEIFDDQFSVERPDGSNFTLKIRSTKLEDSAMYFCASRSGQGGSYGYTFGSGTRLTVV.